The text below deals with one TCR beta chain. The antigen it recognizes is unknown. No much larger clone is present one base from it, and per-base qualities are unavailable. The cohort was made up of 500 to 800 healthy bone marrow donors. At the time of sampling, every cohort member was nominally healthy, though immune exposures that went unrecorded were likely present. The donor tested CMV seronegative, placing the donor among the 300 to 400 seronegative members of the cohort. A peripheral blood sample was collected from each donor, and TCR beta sequencing was performed on peripheral blood mononuclear cells. Genomic DNA extraction from the blood cell samples was performed with the Qiagen DNeasy Blood Extraction Kit. These data belong to a study of cytomegalovirus exposure and HLA in healthy donors (dated by TCRdb to the late 2010s). Background on the whole study: According to an earlier analysis of several hundred of the donors, 150 million to 200 million T cells yielded roughly 110 million unique TCR beta sequences and 250 to 350 Gb of sequence data. The genetic ancestry cluster associated with self-reported Caucasian donors included over 65% of the roughly 400 genotyped donors. The later analysis used no new phenotypic data to find candidate immune exposures, relying instead on TCR beta sequences and their occurrence across donors. Roughly 300 gigabases of sequencing data and approximately 93 million unique TCR sequences were included in an early release covering 550 to 650 HLA-typed donors. In a later analysis, previously published TCR beta repertoires from 670 or so donors were re-analyzed and high-resolution HLA genotyping was added so that TCR occurrence patterns could be studied. A later genetic analysis took genome-wide SNP genotypes for about three fifths of the 666 donors and used that subset as a discovery cohort. All discovery cohort repertoires had been generated on a single sequencing platform. Four or five DR-DQ haplotypes were handled as single units for association and clustering, since linkage in the cohort was strong. Donor age, sex, ethnicity and CMV serostatus were compiled alongside the repertoire data. The study aimed to test whether signatures of past pathogen exposure could be identified by cataloging public T cell receptors. A separate validation cohort of 100 to 150 different subjects was used in addition to the approximately 640-subject first cohort. An earlier analysis of approximately 640 of the donors applied high-throughput TCR beta sequencing to assess whether each TCR beta V gene segment acted as functional or pseudogenic. Using immunosequencing, the study profiled T cell repertoires from 666 subjects and related those repertoires to cytomegalovirus serostatus. Across 398 genotyped donors of the cohort, an average of roughly 250,000 unique TCR beta nucleotide sequences per donor were sequenced, and around 20% of those sequences were non-productive. To predict cytomegalovirus infection status, the study combined high-throughput TCR immunosequencing, statistical association of individual TCRs with disease status, and machine learning. Class I and class II HLA loci were covered by the typing at four-digit resolution. Typing coverage differed by locus: A, B, C, DRB1 and DQB1 were typed in about 620-640 donors, DQA1 in about 510, DPA1 in nearly 610, and DPB1 in 450 to 490.

The paper's findings and limits, for the study overall: It was suggested by the authors that the approach could potentially be generalized to other disease states and immunological phenotypes. Because the 87-base-pair reads could not distinguish some IMGT-functional V segments, including TRBV6-2 and TRBV6-3, those segments were excluded. According to a later genetic analysis, donors in an Asian-associated ancestry cluster had fewer N-insertions in productive TCRs than the approximately 700-donor mean. Three of the identified cytomegalovirus-associated TCR beta chains were confirmed in vitro to be specific for cytomegalovirus antigens. While some public TCRs were present in many individuals, most TCR sequences turned up only very rarely across donors. Broadly in line with IMGT annotations, most TCR beta V segments showed up in productive rearrangements about 87% or about 30% of the time in an earlier analysis of several hundred of the donors. A later analysis found that TCR association rates varied across HLA loci, with DRB1 alleles showing the most associated TCRs and HLA-C alleles the fewest. In a later analysis, HLA-associated TCR beta chains were found to be more clonally expanded and to have lower generation probabilities than equally common non-associated chains. A later analysis reported that several top co-occurrence clusters appeared linked to parvovirus B19, influenza, CMV and Epstein-Barr virus. In a later genetic analysis, a missense DCLRE1C variant was associated with V-gene and J-gene trimming of TCR beta chains, and the association was replicated in an independent cohort. In this cohort, only TCR beta chains were sequenced, and detectable features were limited by the absence of alpha or paired-chain data. A total of 150 to 200 TCR beta chains were listed by the study as associated with cytomegalovirus. For the cohort, immune exposure information was limited to CMV serostatus. At a false discovery rate of 0.05, a later analysis linked around 17,000 TCR beta sequences to specific HLA alleles. Because HLA typing was missing for some donors at each locus, association tests included only the typed subset. Over 15 rarely observed V segments, including chromosome 9 orphons, were excluded from the earlier analysis of some 590 of the donors because counts were too low. In both the original and validation cohorts, the classifier was reported to diagnose cytomegalovirus status with high specificity and sensitivity. A further reported finding was that TCR beta sequences accurately predicted the HLA-A and HLA-B alleles for most subjects in the first cohort. Most CMV-associated TCR beta chains appeared to be HLA-restricted in a later analysis, and the HLA associations seemed to be driven largely by CMV exposure. Linkage disequilibrium might explain the correlated functional status among segregating V segments, but an unknown experimental factor could not be excluded. A cluster of highly shared sequence variants was judged likely to represent a technical artifact of the sequencing pipeline. When HLA alleles, especially DR and DQ, strongly co-occurred, TCR associations were difficult to assign to individual alleles. Sequencing depth was assumed to be roughly uniform across donors in the presence/absence analyses, though that assumption may not hold.

Libraries came from the immunoSEQ multiplex PCR assay. For the multiplex PCR, a mixture combining 60 forward primers for TCR Vbeta segments and 13 reverse primers for TCR Jbeta segments was used. The CDR3 region of rearranged TCR beta genes was amplified from genomic DNA by a multiplex PCR assay. The amplified TCR beta libraries were sequenced on the Illumina HiSeq System as 87-base-pair reads. In the paper's pipeline: A later analysis counted 75 million to 100 million unique TCR beta chains across the 550 to 800 repertoires, and approximately 11 million of these chains were shared by at least two donors. Raw reads were error-corrected and collapsed into unique sequences with a nearest-neighbor algorithm that merged closely related sequences to remove PCR and sequencing errors. Alignment of CDR3 sequences to IMGT reference sequences was used to assign V, D and J gene segments. For a sequence to be retained, a match of at least six nucleotides was required to both a V gene segment and a J gene segment. Rearrangements were called productive when the CDR3 lacked stop codons and stayed in frame with V and J; all others were non-productive. Following IMGT convention, CDR3 was defined as the stretch from the second conserved V-encoded cysteine to the conserved J-encoded phenylalanine. Sequences without an unambiguous match to a single V gene segment were excluded from the earlier analysis of almost 600 of the donors. An earlier analysis of some 500 of the donors classified V segments as functional when productive rearrangements were above 56.7% and as segregating when the standard deviation between donors was above 5%. A statistical classification framework was built to diagnose cytomegalovirus status from the catalog of TCR beta chain sequences. A later analysis assigned V and J genes by comparing TCR nucleotide sequences with IMGT/GENE-DB human TR gene sequences. Using the TCRdist pipeline, a later analysis assigned CDR3 sequences along with most-parsimonious VDJ recombination scenarios. A later analysis defined each TCR beta chain by its CDR3 amino acid sequence plus V-gene family, and excluded reads lacking a unique V-gene family. A later analysis removed roughly 590 highly shared, low-generation-probability nucleotide sequences to deal with suspected cross-contamination and a sequencing artifact. A later analysis calculated a clonal expansion index for each public chain from normalized within-repertoire ranks of inferred template counts. In a later analysis, generation probabilities were computed with a VDJ recombination model fitted to out-of-frame rearrangements, and the resulting probabilities were checked against IGoR. In a later analysis, TCR-TCR, TCR-HLA and TCR-CMV co-occurrence was scored with hypergeometric tests, and a repertoire-size bias correction was applied to TCR pairs. To estimate false discovery rates, a later analysis permuted the HLA or CMV assignments 20 times. In a later analysis, co-occurring TCRs were grouped using DBSCAN, and TCRdist sequence similarity was added for clustering within HLA-allele-positive subsets. Repertoires with fewer than 30,000 or more than 120,000 public chains, plus five repertoires with anomalous nucleotide sharing, were excluded from co-occurrence clustering. TCRdb provides this immuneACCESS table in a form limited to in-frame rearrangements. Some clones are lacking; in checked studies, under half of them reflect an unresolved V gene, and why the rest are absent is not known. V and J calls and clone size are as listed in that table; D and trimming were resolved from the DNA. This sample is represented by about 60,000 clones; 80% of them were singletons. The top ten clones comprise roughly 5.7% of the sample.

CDR1 SGHTA and CDR2 FQGNSA are derived from the germline V gene. Including cysteine and phenylalanine, the CDR3 has 15 amino acids. The kept DNA is CDR3 alone, 45 bases in frame from the first base. The junction shows trimming of 5 bases on V and 2 bases on J, and the gene matches do not reach 5 bases of it. The sequencing input was PBMCs. The chain employs TRBV7-2 and TRBJ1-2; TRBD1 fits 10 bases in the junction. The sequence was obtained from a male donor in good health and CMV-seronegative. The CDR3 region: CASSPRQGANYGYTF. The nucleotide sequence reads as follows: TGTGCCAGCAGCCCACGACAGGGGGCGAACTATGGCTACACCTTC.